The clone carrying this T cell receptor (beta chain) was picked up many times. The data stem from a study of T cells after yellow fever vaccination. V was shortened by 3 bases and J by 1 base, with 15 bases between the two germline ends. The CDR3 covers 16 residues. CDR1 is KGHSH and CDR2 is LQKENI in the germline V gene. TCRdb independently ran MiXCR on the 5' RACE reads; one entry per CDR3 protein. The profile shows 300,000 to 400,000 distinct CDR3 sequences, approximately 5.7% of them singletons. The TCR sequence derives from a man aged 30 to 45 who received the YFV17D yellow fever vaccine. This chain uses TRBV18 with TRBJ2-5, with D possibly matching TRBD2 (7 bases). The specimen was PBMCs, collected 5 days after the yellow fever booster vaccination. CDR3 region: CASSPAQGTTQETQYF. The DNA of the CDR3 is TGTGCCAGCTCACCTGCCCAGGGGACTACCCAAGAGACCCAGTACTTC.